The 24 T cell receptor beta chains presented below share a single source sample, sequenced in a study of CD8 T cells in ankylosing spondylitis. In TCRdb, the 5' RACE reads were re-called with MiXCR into one record per CDR3 protein. The table has 200,000 to 300,000 distinct CDR3 sequences, under 30% seen once. The sequenced sample consisted of blood, either unsorted or a sorted T cell fraction (not recorded which). The receptors derive from a male donor with ankylosing spondylitis or in good health (not recorded which).

The rearrangement joins TRBV20-1 to TRBJ2-5; 12 bases align to TRBD1. J was trimmed by 5 bases and V by 4 bases; bases with no gene match: 8. Germline V gene data show CDR1 as DFQATT and CDR2 as SNEGSKA (reference sequence). The CDR3 has 15 amino acids. Here the CDR3 DNA reads TGCAGTGCTAACCCCGGGACAGGGGGCTTGGAGACCCAGTACTTC. It encodes CSANPGTGGLETQYF.

The J gene is TRBJ1-5, the V gene TRBV20-1; TRBD1 aligns across 7 bases. The germline gives CDR1 DFQATT, CDR2 SNEGSKA (reference sequence). The V gene end was trimmed by 3 bases and the J gene end by 6 bases; junction bases not matched to a gene: 11. This CDR3 has 15 amino acids. The CDR3: CSASRTDRAGQPQHF. CDR3 DNA sequence: TGCAGTGCTAGTCGCACCGACAGGGCAGGTCAGCCCCAGCATTTT.

This clonotype was detected ten times or more. V gene TRBV20-1 combines with J gene TRBJ2-7; 12 nucleotides line up with TRBD2. Germline CDR1 and CDR2: DFQATT and SNEGSKA (reference sequence). The CDR3 is made up of 14 amino acids. J was trimmed by 4 bases and V by 6 bases; bases with no gene match: 7. The CDR3 protein is CSATLAGGIYEQYF. In nucleotides, the CDR3 is TGCAGTGCAACACTAGCGGGGGGTATTTACGAGCAGTACTTC.

The V and J genes are TRBV12-3 or TRBV12-4 and TRBJ2-7, with D perhaps given as TRBD1 or TRBD2 (5 bases each). This CDR3 comprises 15 residues. V was clipped by 7 bases and J by 0 bases, with 16 bases between them. The DNA for the CDR3 is TGTGCCAGCATGCGGCCGGGGCCCAACTCCTACGAGCAGTACTTC. It codes for CASMRPGPNSYEQYF.

The chain has TRBV5-5 and TRBJ2-7, with 9 bases aligning to TRBD2. The CDR3 runs to 15 residues. V lost 4 bases, J lost 3 bases, and 8 bases stayed unmatched. The V gene's germline CDR1 is SGHKS and CDR2 YYEKEE (reference sequence). DNA of the CDR3: TGTGCCAGCAGCACACGACTAGCGGACCTCTACGAGCAGTACTTC. This sequence encodes CASSTRLADLYEQYF.

The V call is TRBV20-1, the J call TRBJ1-1, with D maybe TRBD1 (5 bases). Germline CDR1 reads DFQATT; CDR2 reads SNEGSKA (reference sequence). Trimming cost V 6 bases and J 1 base, with 15 bases left between them. The CDR3 has 14 residues. CDR3 sequence: CSAPRGGENTEAFF. CDR3 nucleotide sequence: TGCAGTGCCCCCCGGGGGGGGGAGAACACTGAAGCTTTCTTT.

In its sample, this clonotype was seen a few times. The rearrangement links TRBV20-1 to TRBJ2-1, with a weak D call TRBD1 (5 bases). This CDR3 region has 15 residues. V gave up 0 bases and J gave up 7 bases, with 16 bases separating them. Germline CDR1 DFQATT, CDR2 SNEGSKA (reference sequence). The CDR3, as DNA: TGCAGTGCTAGAGATCAGGGCTCCCCTAGGAATGAGCAGTTCTTC. Its protein is CSARDQGSPRNEQFF.

V is TRBV28 and J is TRBJ1-3; 9 bases fit TRBD1. The CDR3 runs 16 residues. J gave up 4 bases and V 2 bases, and 6 bases lay outside the gene matches. Germline-derived CDR1 and CDR2 are MDHEN and SYDVKM. The CDR3, as DNA: TGTGCCAGCAGTTTAGGACCCGGGACAGGGGGAAACACCATATATTTT. It is translated as CASSLGPGTGGNTIYF. Drawing the rest from reference TRBV28 and TRBJ1-3, the complete variable domain is DVKVTQSSRYLVKRTGEKVFLECVQDMDHENMFWYRQDPGLGLRLIYFSYDVKMKEKGDIPEGYSVSREKKERFSLILESASTNQTSMYLCASSLGPGTGGNTIYFGEGSWLTVV.

CDR3 sequence: CASSQAEFGVGTDTQYF. The CDR3 bases are TGTGCCAGCAGCCAAGCTGAGTTCGGGGTCGGCACAGATACGCAGTATTTT. The rearrangement uses TRBV14 and TRBJ2-3; D might be TRBD2 (5 bases). This CDR3 spans 17 amino acids. Germline V gene lookup returns CDR1 SGHDN and CDR2 FVKESK. V lost 1 base and J 1 base, leaving 15 bases between the germline ends.

V usage is TRBV20-1 and J usage is TRBJ2-1; 11 nucleotides align to TRBD2. The CDR3 extends over 15 amino acids. Looked up from germline, CDR1 is DFQATT and CDR2 is SNEGSKA (reference sequence). Germline trimming cut 6 bases from V and 8 bases from J; bases unmatched to any gene: 12. CDR3: CSAPLAGGISDEQFF. The CDR3 DNA is TGCAGTGCACCTTTAGCGGGGGGGATCTCGGATGAGCAGTTCTTC.

The J gene is TRBJ1-2, the V gene TRBV7-8; D remains unclear. The V gene lost 3 bases and the J gene lost 2 bases, with 10 bases spanning the gap. Germline loops: CDR1 SGHVS, CDR2 FQNEAQ. The CDR3 is made up of 14 amino acids. CDR3 sequence (DNA): TGTGCCAGCAGCTTGAACGGGAAAAACTATGGCTACACCTTC. It codes for CASSLNGKNYGYTF.

The genes are TRBV5-1 and TRBJ2-7; a possible D gene is TRBD1 (6 bases). Deletions cut 4 bases from V and 3 bases from J, with 23 bases between. This CDR3 spans 17 amino acids. Germline V gives CDR1 SGHRS, CDR2 YFSETQ. Here the CDR3 reads CASSQKNNTGPRYEQYF. The DNA for the CDR3 is TGCGCCAGCAGCCAAAAAAATAACACAGGGCCACGCTACGAGCAGTACTTC. Together with reference TRBV5-1 and TRBJ2-7, the CDR3 gives the full variable domain: KAGVTQTPRYLIKTRGQQVTLSCSPISGHRSVSWYQQTPGQGLQFLFEYFSETQRNKGNFPGRFSGRQFSNSRSEMNVSTLELGDSALYLCASSQKNNTGPRYEQYFGPGTRLTVT.

Ten or more counts support this clonotype. The rearrangement uses TRBV7-6 and TRBJ1-6; D remains unclear. The CDR3 is made up of 15 amino acids. CDR1 SGHVS and CDR2 FNYEAQ come from the germline V gene. The germline V and J ends were trimmed by 5 bases and 5 bases, with 13 bases remaining between them. CDR3 sequence: CASSPSFGHNSPLHF. CDR3 in DNA: TGTGCCAGCAGCCCCAGTTTCGGTCATAATTCACCCCTCCACTTT.

The sample holds many counts of this clonotype. The rearrangement uses TRBV10-3 and TRBJ2-3; D gene unclear. This CDR3 region has 16 residues. Looked up from germline, CDR1 is ENHRY and CDR2 is SYGVKD. V dropped 2 bases and J dropped 2 bases, with 14 bases sitting between them. CDR3 amino acids: CAISEGLLGPTDTQYF. CDR3 sequence (DNA): TGTGCCATCAGTGAGGGGTTGCTGGGTCCCACAGATACGCAGTATTTT.

The V gene is TRBV2, the J gene TRBJ1-6; D possibly corresponds to TRBD1 (5 bases). Germline-derived CDR1 and CDR2 are SNHLY and FYNNEI. Deletions cut 7 bases from V and 9 bases from J, with 16 bases between. CDR3 length equals 14 residues. The CDR3 is CASMRDLLGSPLHF. The CDR3 DNA is TGTGCCAGCATGAGGGACCTACTGGGTTCACCCCTCCACTTT.

This clonotype was found a few times. V is TRBV28 and J is TRBJ2-5, with unresolved D. Germline V gene sequence: CDR1 MDHEN, CDR2 SYDVKM. The CDR3 is 13 residues long. Trimming cost V 3 bases and J 3 bases, with 8 bases left between them. As DNA, the CDR3 is TGTGCCAGCAGTTTCCCCCCTGAAGAGACCCAGTACTTC. As protein: CASSFPPEETQYF.

This clonotype appeared many times. This chain joins TRBV20-1 and TRBJ1-6, with D possibly matching TRBD1 (5 bases). Trimming took off 7 bases at V and 7 bases at J, with 17 bases between the two ends. The CDR3 runs to 14 residues. Germline V gives CDR1 DFQATT, CDR2 SNEGSKA (reference sequence). The CDR3 coding sequence is TGCAGTGTTAGGGGAGGGGATGTGAATTCACCCCTCCACTTT. Translation: CSVRGGDVNSPLHF.

This clonotype came up a few times. This sequence joins TRBV29-1 and TRBJ2-3; 8 nucleotides match TRBD2. Trimming cost V 5 bases and J 2 bases; bases outside gene matches: 9. Per the germline V gene, CDR1 is SQVTM and CDR2 is ANQGSEA. The CDR3 is made up of 15 amino acids. CDR3 region: CSVKKRGPYTDTQYF. As DNA, the CDR3 is TGCAGCGTTAAGAAGCGGGGGCCCTACACAGATACGCAGTATTTT.

A few counts support this clonotype. The chain recombines TRBV21-1 with TRBJ2-3; TRBD1 is taken as the D call from the table, unchecked against the DNA. TRBV21-1 is deemed a pseudogene. CDR3 length equals 15 residues. CDR3 nucleotide sequence: TGTGCCAGCAGCTCCACCCGCCGGGACACAGATACGCAGTATTTT. It is translated as CASSSTRRDTDTQYF.

V is TRBV20-1 and J is TRBJ1-5; a possible D gene is TRBD1 (5 bases). The CDR3 is made up of 16 amino acids. Between the trimmed V and J ends, which lost 5 bases and 3 bases, there was a span of 20 bases. CDR1 and CDR2 from the germline V gene are DFQATT and SNEGSKA (reference sequence). CDR3 nucleotide sequence: TGCAGTGCTCCCCAGGGATTTGGGGCGGTCAATCAGCCCCAGCATTTT. Protein sequence: CSAPQGFGAVNQPQHF.

The rearrangement links TRBV12-3 or TRBV12-4 to TRBJ2-6; 9 bases align to TRBD1. The J segment lost 2 bases and the V segment lost 4 bases, leaving 3 bases of the junction unmatched. This CDR3 is 16 amino acids long. DNA of the CDR3: TGTGCCAGCAGTTCCCGGGACAGGGCTGGGGCCAACGTCCTGACTTTC. The encoded protein is CASSSRDRAGANVLTF.

J is TRBJ1-5 and V is TRBV12-3 or TRBV12-4; 11 bases are shared with TRBD1. V was pared by 5 bases and J by 5 bases, with 5 bases of the junction left unmatched. This CDR3 spans 15 amino acids. CDR3: CASSRDRGKHQPQHF. The CDR3 DNA follows: TGTGCCAGCAGTCGGGACAGGGGGAAGCATCAGCCCCAGCATTTT.

This clonotype was recorded many times. The chain is built from TRBV12-3 or TRBV12-4 and TRBJ2-5, with 8 positions matching TRBD1. The CDR3 contains 13 residues. The J segment lost 4 bases and the V segment lost 10 bases, leaving 8 bases of the junction unmatched. In nucleotides, the CDR3 is TGTGCCACCATCAGACAGGGGAGAGAGACCCAGTACTTC. It yields the protein CATIRQGRETQYF.

This clonotype occurred many times. The chain links TRBV12-3 or TRBV12-4 to TRBJ2-3; no definite D call. This CDR3 is 12 amino acids long. V was clipped by 5 bases and J by 5 bases, with 8 bases between them. CDR3: CASSTDIDTQYF. The CDR3 nucleotides read TGTGCCAGCAGTACCGATATAGATACGCAGTATTTT.